This T cell receptor beta chain was sequenced during a study of spatial heterogeneity in lung cancer. Findings and caveats of the study: Counts of expanded intratumoral alpha and beta TCRs tracked tumor mutation counts.

V dropped 4 bases and J dropped 2 bases, with 15 bases sitting between them. The CDR3 covers 16 residues. Described time point: sample taken at primary tumor resection. TCRdb reprocessed the 5' RACE reads via MiXCR and lists one record per CDR3 protein. Among 15,000 or so distinct CDR3 sequences, about 4.4% were seen once, and the ten largest hold approximately 20%. This clonotype has ten or more counts. The antigen remains undetermined. V gene TRBV12-3 or TRBV12-4 combines with J gene TRBJ1-5, with D unclear. The clonotype originates from a female donor with early-stage non-small cell lung cancer. The starting material was lung tumor tissue, obtained at surgery. CDR3 sequence: CASSWEGRKGNQPQHF. CDR3 DNA sequence: TGTGCCAGCAGTTGGGAGGGAAGGAAGGGCAATCAGCCCCAGCATTTT.